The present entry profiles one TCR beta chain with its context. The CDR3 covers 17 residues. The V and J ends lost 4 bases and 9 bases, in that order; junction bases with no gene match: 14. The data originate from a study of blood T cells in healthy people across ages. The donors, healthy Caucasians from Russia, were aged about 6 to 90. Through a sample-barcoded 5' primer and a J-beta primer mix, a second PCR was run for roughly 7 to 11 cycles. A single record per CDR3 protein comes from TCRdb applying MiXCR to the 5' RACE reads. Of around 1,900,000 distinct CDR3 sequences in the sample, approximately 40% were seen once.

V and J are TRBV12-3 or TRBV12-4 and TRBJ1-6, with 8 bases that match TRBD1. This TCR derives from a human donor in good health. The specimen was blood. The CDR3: CASSYVPGQVQSSPLHF. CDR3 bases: TGTGCCAGCAGTTACGTCCCGGGACAGGTTCAGAGTTCACCCCTCCACTTT.